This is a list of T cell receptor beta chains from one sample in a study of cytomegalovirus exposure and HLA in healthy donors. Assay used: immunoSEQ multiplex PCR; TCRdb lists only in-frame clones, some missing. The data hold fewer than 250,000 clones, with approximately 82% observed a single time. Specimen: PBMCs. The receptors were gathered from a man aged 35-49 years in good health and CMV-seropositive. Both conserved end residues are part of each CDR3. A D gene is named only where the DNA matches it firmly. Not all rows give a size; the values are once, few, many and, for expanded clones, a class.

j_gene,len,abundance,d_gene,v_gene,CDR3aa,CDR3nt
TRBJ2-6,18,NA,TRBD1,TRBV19,CASSPRGQGAPGANVLTF,TGTGCCAGTAGTCCCCGGGGACAGGGGGCGCCTGGGGCCAACGTCCTGACTTTC
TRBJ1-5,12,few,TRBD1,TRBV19,CASGQVDQPQHF,TGTGCCAGCGGACAGGTCGATCAGCCCCAGCATTTT
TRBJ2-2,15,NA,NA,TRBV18,CASSSDYLFTGELFF,TGTGCCAGCTCATCTGACTATCTATTCACCGGGGAGCTGTTTTTT
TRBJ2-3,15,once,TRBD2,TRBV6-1,CASSTIAGYTDTQYF,TGTGCCAGCAGTACAATAGCGGGATACACAGATACGCAGTATTTT
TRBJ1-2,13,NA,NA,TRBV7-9,CASSPRGGFGYTF,TGTGCCAGCAGCCCCCGGGGAGGTTTCGGCTACACCTTC
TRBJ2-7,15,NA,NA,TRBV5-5,CASSFYRDTVGEQYF,TGTGCCAGCAGCTTCTATAGGGACACCGTGGGCGAGCAGTACTTC
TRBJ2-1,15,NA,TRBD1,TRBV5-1,CASSFRPGQYNEQFF,TGCGCCAGCAGCTTCCGCCCGGGACAGTACAATGAGCAGTTCTTC
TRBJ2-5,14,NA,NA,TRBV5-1,CASSLDARQETQYF,TGCGCCAGCAGCTTGGATGCCAGGCAAGAGACCCAGTACTTC
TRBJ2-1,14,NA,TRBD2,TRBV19,CASRIAGVWGEQFF,TGTGCCAGTAGGATAGCGGGAGTCTGGGGTGAGCAGTTCTTC
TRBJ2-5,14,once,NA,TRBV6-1,CASSEYRVQETQYF,TGTGCCAGCAGTGAATACAGGGTCCAAGAGACCCAGTACTTC
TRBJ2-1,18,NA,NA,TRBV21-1,CASSKKATSGSSYNEQFF,TGTGCCAGCAGCAAAAAAGCCACTAGCGGGAGCTCCTACAATGAGCAGTTCTTC
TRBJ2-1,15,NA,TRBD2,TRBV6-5,CASSPGLAGGYEQFF,TGTGCCAGCAGCCCGGGACTAGCGGGAGGGTATGAGCAGTTCTTC
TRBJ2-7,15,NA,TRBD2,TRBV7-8,CASSFPGLAEGEQYF,TGTGCCAGCAGCTTTCCGGGACTAGCGGAGGGGGAGCAGTACTTC
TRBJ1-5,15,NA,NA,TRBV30,CAWTSGLISNQPQHF,TGTGCCTGGACTTCGGGACTGATTAGCAATCAGCCCCAGCATTTT
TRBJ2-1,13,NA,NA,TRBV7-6,CASSPTSYNEQFF,TGTGCCAGCAGCCCGACTAGCTACAATGAGCAGTTCTTC
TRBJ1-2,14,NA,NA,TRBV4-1,CASSHLGSGYGYTF,TGCGCCAGCAGCCACCTCGGGTCCGGCTATGGCTACACCTTC
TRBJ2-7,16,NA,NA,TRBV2,CASSEVGGRKAYEQYF,TGTGCCAGCAGTGAAGTTGGAGGGCGAAAAGCTTACGAGCAGTACTTC
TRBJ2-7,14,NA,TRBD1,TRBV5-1,CASSLNRGTYEQYF,TGCGCCAGCAGCTTGAACAGGGGAACCTACGAGCAGTACTTC
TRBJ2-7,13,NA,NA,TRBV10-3,CAITRGPSYEQYF,TGTGCCATCACGCGGGGCCCCTCCTACGAGCAGTACTTC
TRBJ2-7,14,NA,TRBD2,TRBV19,CASTRLGGAYEQYF,TGTGCCAGTACTCGACTGGGGGGGGCCTACGAGCAGTACTTC
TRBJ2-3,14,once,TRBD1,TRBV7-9,CASSIGQGPDTQYF,TGTGCCAGCAGCATTGGACAGGGTCCAGATACGCAGTATTTT
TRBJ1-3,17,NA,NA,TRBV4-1,CASSQGEVRASGNTIYF,TGCGCCAGCAGCCAAGGGGAGGTGCGGGCCTCTGGAAACACCATATATTTT
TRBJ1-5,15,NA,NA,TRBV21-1,CASSKVPEGNQPQHF,TGTGCCAGCAGCAAAGTTCCCGAGGGCAATCAGCCCCAGCATTTT
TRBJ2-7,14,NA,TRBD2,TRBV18,CASSDEREPDEQYF,TGTGCCAGCTCAGACGAGCGGGAGCCAGACGAGCAGTACTTC
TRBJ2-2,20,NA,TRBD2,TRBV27,CATARFGTSGRGGPTGELFF,TGTGCCACGGCTAGATTCGGGACTAGCGGGAGGGGAGGACCGACCGGGGAGCTGTTTTTT
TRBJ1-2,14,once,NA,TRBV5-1,CASSLDTGSGGYTF,TGCGCCAGCAGCTTGGATACGGGATCGGGTGGCTACACCTTC
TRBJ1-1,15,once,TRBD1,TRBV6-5,CASSKGQGSLVGAFF,TGTGCCAGCAGTAAGGGACAGGGGTCCCTTGTGGGAGCTTTCTTT
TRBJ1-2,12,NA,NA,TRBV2,CASGQTNYGYTF,TGTGCCAGCGGACAGACCAACTATGGCTACACCTTC
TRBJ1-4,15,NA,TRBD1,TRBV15,CATSRGDRGNEKLFF,TGTGCCACCAGCAGAGGGGACAGGGGTAATGAAAAACTGTTTTTT
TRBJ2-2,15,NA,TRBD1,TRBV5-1,CASSLTGQGATELFF,TGCGCCAGCAGCTTGACGGGACAGGGGGCGACGGAGCTGTTTTTT
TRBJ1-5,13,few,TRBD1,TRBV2,CASNQGAVEPQHF,TGTGCCAGCAACCAGGGGGCGGTTGAGCCCCAGCATTTT
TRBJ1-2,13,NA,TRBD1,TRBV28,CASSSGQNYGYTF,TGTGCCAGCAGCTCGGGACAGAACTATGGCTACACCTTC
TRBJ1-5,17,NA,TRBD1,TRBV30,CAWSVGQGFYSNQPQHF,TGTGCCTGGAGTGTGGGACAGGGATTTTATAGCAATCAGCCCCAGCATTTT
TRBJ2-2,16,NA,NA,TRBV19,CASLSTGGRDTGELFF,TGTGCCAGTCTTTCGACCGGGGGGCGGGACACCGGGGAGCTGTTTTTT
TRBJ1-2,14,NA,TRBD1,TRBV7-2,CATAEGQGFSGYTF,TGTGCCACCGCGGAGGGACAGGGCTTCTCGGGCTACACCTTC
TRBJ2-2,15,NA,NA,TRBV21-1,CASSKEVSVTGELFF,TGTGCCAGCAGCAAAGAAGTGTCAGTCACCGGGGAGCTGTTTTTT
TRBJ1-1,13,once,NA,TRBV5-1,CASSLQGFTEAFF,TGCGCCAGCAGTTTACAGGGATTCACTGAAGCTTTCTTT
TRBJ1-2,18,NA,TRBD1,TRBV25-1,CASSGLTGAMDVDYGYTF,TGTGCCAGCAGTGGCCTGACAGGGGCAATGGATGTTGACTATGGCTACACCTTC
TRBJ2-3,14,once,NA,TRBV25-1,CASSVRGNLDTQYF,TGTGCCAGCAGTGTGAGGGGGAATCTAGATACGCAGTATTTT
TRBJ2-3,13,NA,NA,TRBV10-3,CAITGISTDTQYF,TGTGCCATCACAGGGATTAGCACAGATACGCAGTATTTT
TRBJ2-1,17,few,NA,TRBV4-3,CASSQVFTGSSYNEQFF,TGCGCCAGCAGCCAAGTATTTACAGGGAGCTCCTACAATGAGCAGTTCTTC
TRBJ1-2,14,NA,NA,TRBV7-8,CASSLSTANYGYTF,TGTGCCAGCAGCTTATCGACAGCTAACTATGGCTACACCTTC
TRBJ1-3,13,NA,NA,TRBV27,CASSRSSGNTIYF,TGTGCCAGCAGTCGGTCCTCTGGAAACACCATATATTTT
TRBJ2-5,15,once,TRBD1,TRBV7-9,CASSSGRTGYETQYF,TGTGCCAGCAGCTCTGGACGGACAGGGTACGAGACCCAGTACTTC
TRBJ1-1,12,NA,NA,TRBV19,CASRRLDTEAFF,TGTGCCAGTCGGAGGTTGGACACTGAAGCTTTCTTT
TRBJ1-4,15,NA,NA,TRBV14,CASSQDQGSNEKLFF,TGTGCCAGCAGCCAAGACCAGGGATCTAATGAAAAACTGTTTTTT
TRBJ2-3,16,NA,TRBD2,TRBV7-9,CASSLQRTRVTDTQYF,TGTGCCAGCAGCTTACAGAGGACTAGGGTGACAGATACGCAGTATTTT
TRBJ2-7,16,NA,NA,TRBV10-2,CASSESQGSVSYEQYF,TGCGCCAGCAGTGAGTCGCAGGGGAGCGTCTCCTACGAGCAGTACTTC
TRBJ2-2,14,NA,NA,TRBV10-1,CASSVGEGAGELFF,TGCGCCAGCAGTGTCGGGGAAGGAGCCGGGGAGCTGTTTTTT
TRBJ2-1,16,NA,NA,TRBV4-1,CASSQVGLKYSREQFF,TGCGCCAGCAGCCAAGTGGGCCTTAAGTATTCGCGTGAGCAGTTCTTC
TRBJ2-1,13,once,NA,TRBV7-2,CASSGQLYNEQFF,TGTGCCAGCAGCGGACAGCTATACAATGAGCAGTTCTTC
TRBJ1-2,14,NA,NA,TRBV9,CASSIQQGNYGYTF,TGTGCCAGCAGCATCCAACAGGGTAACTATGGCTACACCTTC
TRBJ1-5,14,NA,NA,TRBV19,CASTEGRRGRPQHF,TGTGCCAGTACCGAGGGTAGGCGGGGTCGGCCCCAGCATTTT
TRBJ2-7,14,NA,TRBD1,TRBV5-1,CASSGDRVGDEQYF,TGCGCCAGCAGCGGGGACAGGGTCGGTGACGAGCAGTACTTC
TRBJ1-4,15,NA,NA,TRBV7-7,CASSPNPGSQEKLFF,TGTGCCAGCAGTCCCAACCCCGGGTCACAAGAAAAACTGTTTTTT
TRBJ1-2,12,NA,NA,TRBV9,CASSDRAWGYTF,TGTGCCAGCAGCGACAGGGCTTGGGGCTACACCTTC
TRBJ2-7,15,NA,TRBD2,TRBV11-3,CASSPLAAQGYEQYF,TGTGCCAGCAGCCCACTAGCGGCGCAGGGCTACGAGCAGTACTTC
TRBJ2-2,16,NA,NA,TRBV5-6,CASSLRTASNTGELFF,TGTGCCAGCAGCTTGCGGACAGCCAGCAACACCGGGGAGCTGTTTTTT
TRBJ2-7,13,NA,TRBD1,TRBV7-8,CASSSDRGYEQYF,TGTGCCAGCAGCAGTGACAGGGGCTACGAGCAGTACTTC
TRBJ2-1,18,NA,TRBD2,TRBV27,CASSPTRPTSGFGNEQFF,TGTGCCAGCAGTCCCACCCGCCCGACTAGCGGATTCGGTAATGAGCAGTTCTTC